The 30 T cell receptor beta chains below all came from one sample that was sequenced in a study of cytomegalovirus exposure and HLA in healthy donors. This PCR relied on a set of 60 Vbeta primers and 13 Jbeta primers. Clones were read by immunoSEQ multiplex PCR, and TCRdb kept only the in-frame ones, dropping some. The sample yields about 130,000 clones, 82% seen once. Sequencing was carried out using PBMCs. These receptor sequences come from a male donor in good health and CMV-seropositive.

This sequence joins TRBV7-2 and TRBJ2-3; a weak D match, TRBD2 (6 bases). There are 16 residues in the CDR3. Germline CDR1 and CDR2: SGHTA and FQGNSA. V dropped 2 bases and J dropped 0 bases, with 12 bases sitting between them. The CDR3 DNA reads as TGTGCCAGCAGCTTAAACGAGCGGGTTAGCACAGATACGCAGTATTTT. It specifies CASSLNERVSTDTQYF.

This clone was seen a handful of times. The DNA of the CDR3 is TGTGCCAGCAGCTTAGCTGCGACAGGAGAAAAACTGTTTTTT. It specifies CASSLAATGEKLFF. V gene TRBV7-2 combines with J gene TRBJ1-4; weak D call: TRBD1 (6 bases). Per germline, CDR1 SGHTA and CDR2 FQGNSA. V shed 0 bases and J shed 8 bases, with 10 bases lying between them. The CDR3 consists of 14 residues.

The V and J genes are TRBV5-6 and TRBJ2-3, with unresolved D. Trimming cost V 0 bases and J 0 bases, with 5 bases left between them. Germline CDR1 reads SGHDT; CDR2 reads YYEEEE. This CDR3 is 14 amino acids long. CDR3 residues: CASSLVGSTDTQYF. CDR3 bases: TGTGCCAGCAGCTTGGTCGGGAGCACAGATACGCAGTATTTT.

The V and J genes are TRBV19 and TRBJ1-1; a possible D gene is TRBD1 (5 bases). This CDR3 region has 16 residues. V lost 4 bases and J 1 base, leaving 16 bases between the germline ends. CDR1 is LNHDA and CDR2 is SQIVND in the germline V gene (reference sequence). CDR3 in amino acids: CASSTGFRYSNTEAFF. The DNA for the CDR3 is TGTGCCAGTAGTACAGGGTTCCGTTACTCGAACACTGAAGCTTTCTTT.

The chain has TRBV7-9 and TRBJ2-1, with TRBD2 matching 7 bases. Germline CDR1 SEHNR, CDR2 FQNEAQ (reference sequence). Unmatched junction bases numbered 8, after V lost 3 bases and J lost 6 bases. This CDR3 contains 15 residues. The CDR3 region has the DNA TGTGCCAGCAGCTTTGCGGGAGACCGGGGCAATGAGCAGTTCTTC. The encoded protein is CASSFAGDRGNEQFF.

The chain recombines TRBV9 with TRBJ2-5; D is ambiguous. The DNA end favors TRBJ2-7, so the J call may be wrong. CDR3 length equals 13 residues. Looked up from germline, CDR1 is SGDLS and CDR2 is YYNGEE. The CDR3 sequence is CASSVRGPYEQYF. DNA of the CDR3: TGTGCCAGCAGCGTACGAGGTCCCTACGAGCAGTACTTC.

This clone has a single count. V is TRBV28 and J is TRBJ2-2, with 8 nucleotides matching TRBD1. Trimming cost V 1 base and J 8 bases; bases outside gene matches: 6. Per the germline V gene, CDR1 is MDHEN and CDR2 is SYDVKM. The CDR3 contains 15 residues. The CDR3 spells CASSLSRTGRGELFF. In DNA, the CDR3 is TGTGCCAGCAGTTTATCCAGGACAGGGCGGGGGGAGCTGTTTTTT.

The V and J genes are TRBV7-2 and TRBJ2-6; possible D gene TRBD2, 7 bases. Looked up from germline, CDR1 is SGHTA and CDR2 is FQGNSA. Trimming took off 0 bases at V and 0 bases at J, with 9 bases between the two ends. The CDR3 has 17 amino acids. The CDR3 protein is CASSLAGGGSGANVLTF. In DNA form, the CDR3 reads TGTGCCAGCAGCTTAGCGGGAGGGGGCTCTGGGGCCAACGTCCTGACTTTC.

J is TRBJ1-6 and V is TRBV6-1, with TRBD1 as a possible D gene (5 bases). There are 15 residues in the CDR3. Trimming stripped 2 bases from V and 7 bases from J, with 12 bases between. CDR1 is MNHNS and CDR2 is SASEGT in the germline V gene. The CDR3 spells CASSEMVQGNSPLHF. The CDR3 DNA follows: TGTGCCAGCAGTGAAATGGTCCAGGGAAATTCACCCCTCCACTTT.

The chain is built from TRBV19 and TRBJ2-7; 10 bases agree with TRBD1. CDR3 length: 15 residues. V trimming: 5 bases; J trimming: 5 bases; junction bases outside the gene matches: 9. The germline CDR1 and CDR2 sequences are LNHDA and SQIVND (reference sequence). CDR3 DNA sequence: TGTGCCAGTAGTCCATCGCTGGGGACAGGGGACGAGCAGTACTTC. Translating gives CASSPSLGTGDEQYF.

This rearrangement joins TRBV7-2 to TRBJ2-7, with D possibly TRBD1 on 7 matching bases. Trimming pared 1 base from V and 4 bases from J, leaving 14 bases between. Germline-derived CDR1 and CDR2 are SGHTA and FQGNSA. CDR3 size: 15 residues. CDR3 region: CASSLVWTGGYEQYF. CDR3 in DNA: TGTGCCAGCAGCTTAGTTTGGACAGGAGGGTACGAGCAGTACTTC.

V usage is TRBV4-2 and J usage is TRBJ2-7; TRBD2 matches at 9 bases. After removal of 0 bases from V and 5 bases from J, the junction contained 8 bases not matched to a gene. The germline gives CDR1 LGHNA, CDR2 YNFKEQ. CDR3 size: 16 residues. The CDR3 sequence is CASSQDLAGGRDEQYF. CDR3 nucleotides: TGTGCCAGCAGCCAAGATTTGGCGGGAGGGAGGGACGAGCAGTACTTC.

CDR3 DNA: TGTGCCAGCAGTCCGCAGAATTCACCCCTCCACTTT. Its translation is CASSPQNSPLHF. The chain is built from TRBV2 and TRBJ1-6; D not certain. Germline CDR1 reads SNHLY; CDR2 reads FYNNEI. Trimming stripped 5 bases from V and 7 bases from J, with 6 bases between. The CDR3 totals 12 residues.

The rearrangement uses TRBV27 and TRBJ2-7, with D maybe TRBD1 (6 bases). The germline CDR1 and CDR2 sequences are MNHEY and SMNVEV (reference sequence). The CDR3 loop spans 16 amino acids. Trimming removed 5 bases at V and 0 bases at J, with 17 bases between. CDR3 sequence (DNA): TGTGCCAGCAGTCTACAGGGCCCGCCGAACTCCTACGAGCAGTACTTC. Protein sequence: CASSLQGPPNSYEQYF.

The V and J genes are TRBV5-1 and TRBJ1-5; D call uncertain. Trimming shortened V by 5 bases and J by 2 bases, and 14 bases separated the two germline ends. The CDR3 is 15 residues long. In germline, CDR1 is SGHRS, CDR2 YFSETQ. This CDR3 is CASRPSYGGNQPQHF. CDR3 sequence (DNA): TGCGCCAGCAGACCAAGTTACGGTGGCAATCAGCCCCAGCATTTT.

The gene calls are TRBV4-3 and TRBJ2-7; TRBD1 matches at 7 bases. J gave up 2 bases and V 4 bases, and 8 bases lay outside the gene matches. CDR1 LGHNA and CDR2 YSLEER come from the germline V gene. The CDR3 covers 15 residues. This CDR3 is CASSLTRTGPYEQYF. In nucleotides, the CDR3 is TGCGCCAGCAGCCTTACCCGGACAGGCCCCTACGAGCAGTACTTC.

The V gene is TRBV7-6, the J gene TRBJ1-1, with D unresolved. Germline CDR1 SGHVS, CDR2 FNYEAQ. V lost 6 bases to trimming and J lost 7 bases, with 15 bases between them. This CDR3 has 13 amino acids. The CDR3 DNA sequence: TGTGCCAGCAGATCCCGGGAAGGTGGTGAAGCTTTCTTT. Protein sequence: CASRSREGGEAFF. The variable domain in full, completed from reference TRBV7-6 and TRBJ1-1, reads GAGVSQSPRYKVTKRGQDVALRCDPISGHVSLYWYRQALGQGPEFLTYFNYEAQQDKSGLPNDRFSAERPEGSISTLTIQRTEQRDSAMYRCASRSREGGEAFFGQGTRLTVV.

The genes are TRBV15 and TRBJ2-1, with TRBD2 matching over 7 bases. This CDR3 is 16 amino acids long. The germline gives CDR1 LNHNV, CDR2 YYDKDF (reference sequence). V was pared by 0 bases and J by 1 base, with 3 bases of the junction left unmatched. CDR3: CATSREAGESYNEQFF. Here the CDR3 DNA reads TGTGCCACCAGCAGAGAGGCGGGAGAGTCCTACAATGAGCAGTTCTTC.

This rearrangement joins TRBV9 to TRBJ2-3; D is possibly TRBD2 (6 bases). This CDR3 is built from 14 residues. The V gene's germline CDR1 is SGDLS and CDR2 YYNGEE. V lost 2 bases, J lost 5 bases, and 12 bases lay in between. The CDR3 DNA sequence: TGTGCCAGCAGCGTCGGGGGATGGGTAGATACGCAGTATTTT. Translation gives CASSVGGWVDTQYF.

This clone was observed once. CDR3 nucleotide sequence: TGTGCCAGCAGCTCGCAACAGGGTTTATCAGAGACCCAGTACTTC. It is translated as CASSSQQGLSETQYF. The gene calls are TRBV5-4 and TRBJ2-5; a possible D gene is TRBD1 (6 bases). Germline CDR1 is SGHNT and CDR2 is YYREEE (reference sequence). V was cut by 3 bases and J by 4 bases, with 16 bases left in between. The CDR3 is 15 residues long.

The rearrangement links TRBV18 to TRBJ2-1, with 8 bases identical to TRBD2. The CDR3 covers 16 residues. Losses at the gene ends were 6 bases for V and 6 bases for J; bases not matched to a gene: 13. Germline values: CDR1 KGHSH, CDR2 LQKENI. For the CDR3, the DNA is TGTGCCAGCTCCGCTCGCGAGAGCGGGAGTAGCAATGAGCAGTTCTTC. It codes for CASSARESGSSNEQFF. Combining the CDR3 with reference TRBV18 and TRBJ2-1 gives the whole variable domain NAGVMQNPRHLVRRRGQEARLRCSPMKGHSHVYWYRQLPEEGLKFMVYLQKENIIDESGMPKERFSAEFPKEGPSILRIQQVVRGDSAAYFCASSARESGSSNEQFFGPGTRLTVL.

The chain recombines TRBV5-4 with TRBJ2-5; TRBD1 might be the D (7 bases). The assigned J gene may be wrong: the sequence end matches TRBJ2-7 better. Per the germline V gene, CDR1 is SGHNT and CDR2 is YYREEE (reference sequence). This CDR3 is 14 amino acids long. This CDR3 is CASSREHRGLEQYF. CDR3 in DNA: TGTGCCAGCAGCCGAGAGCACAGGGGACTCGAGCAGTACTTC.

Only a few counts were recorded for this clone. V usage is TRBV6-1 and J usage is TRBJ2-1, with TRBD1 as a possible D gene (5 bases). V dropped 4 bases and J dropped 7 bases, with 20 bases sitting between them. The CDR3 has 16 residues. Germline CDR1 reads MNHNS; CDR2 reads SASEGT. The CDR3 DNA is TGTGCCAGCAGTGCCCCGAATCGGGTAGGGGCAAATGAGCAGTTCTTC. Its protein is CASSAPNRVGANEQFF.

The chain links TRBV28 to TRBJ2-1; 9 bases line up with TRBD2. The trim removed 6 bases at V and 10 bases at J, leaving 4 bases unmatched. The CDR3 covers 12 residues. CDR1 and CDR2 (germline): MDHEN, SYDVKM. The CDR3 DNA is TGTGCCAGCAGGGCTCTAGCGGGGGAGCAGTTCTTC. This gives the protein CASRALAGEQFF.

The table lists this clone with a count of one. The chain uses TRBV5-1 and TRBJ2-5; 7 bases fit TRBD1. TRBJ2-7 matches the DNA end more closely, so the J call is doubtful. Per the germline V gene, CDR1 is SGHRS and CDR2 is YFSETQ. The CDR3 contains 15 residues. The CDR3 protein is CASSSRDSLPTEQYF. The CDR3 region has the DNA TGCGCCAGCAGCTCTCGGGACAGCCTTCCCACCGAGCAGTACTTC.

The V call is TRBV5-1, the J call TRBJ1-2, with D tentatively TRBD1 (5 bases). Germline CDR1 SGHRS, CDR2 YFSETQ. CDR3 length: 14 amino acids. V lost 2 bases and J 7 bases, leaving 15 bases between the germline ends. CDR3 sequence reads: CASSLRTSPSGYTF. The CDR3 DNA reads TGCGCCAGCAGCTTACGGACAAGTCCTTCTGGCTACACCTTC.

The chain combines TRBV28 with TRBJ1-1; no definite D call. V lost 11 bases and J 4 bases, leaving 14 bases between the germline ends. The CDR3 covers 12 residues. Germline V gene sequence: CDR1 MDHEN, CDR2 SYDVKM. CDR3 loop: CAGMRVGTEAFF. CDR3 sequence (DNA): TGTGCCGGGATGAGGGTGGGCACTGAAGCTTTCTTT.

The chain couples TRBV5-3 to TRBJ2-1; 15 bases fit TRBD2. TRBV5-3 is treated as an ORF (open reading frame) with a function not yet certain. The CDR3 sequence is 17 residues long. The junction had 3 bases not matched to a gene; V was cut back by 4 bases and J by 1 base. The CDR3 DNA is TGTGCCAGAAGCCCCGGGACTAGCGGGAGGTCCTACAATGAGCAGTTCTTC. It translates to CARSPGTSGRSYNEQFF.

The chain has TRBV6-5 and TRBJ2-1, with D perhaps TRBD1 (6 bases). The V gene's germline CDR1 is MNHEY and CDR2 SVGAGI. The V and J ends lost 5 bases and 7 bases respectively, with 9 bases between them. The CDR3 loop spans 12 amino acids. The chain's CDR3 is CASSRGGNEQFF. CDR3 nucleotides: TGTGCCAGCAGTAGAGGGGGTAATGAGCAGTTCTTC.

Concerning this clone: Other DNA sequences of this sample code for an identical CDR3. The chain employs TRBV4-3 and TRBJ1-2; D ambiguous. This CDR3 has 13 residues. Between the trimmed V and J ends, which lost 0 bases and 8 bases, there was a span of 10 bases. Germline CDR1 and CDR2: LGHNA and YSLEER. In DNA form, the CDR3 reads TGCGCCAGCAGCCAAGATGGTGTGGGCGGCTACACCTTC. Protein product: CASSQDGVGGYTF.